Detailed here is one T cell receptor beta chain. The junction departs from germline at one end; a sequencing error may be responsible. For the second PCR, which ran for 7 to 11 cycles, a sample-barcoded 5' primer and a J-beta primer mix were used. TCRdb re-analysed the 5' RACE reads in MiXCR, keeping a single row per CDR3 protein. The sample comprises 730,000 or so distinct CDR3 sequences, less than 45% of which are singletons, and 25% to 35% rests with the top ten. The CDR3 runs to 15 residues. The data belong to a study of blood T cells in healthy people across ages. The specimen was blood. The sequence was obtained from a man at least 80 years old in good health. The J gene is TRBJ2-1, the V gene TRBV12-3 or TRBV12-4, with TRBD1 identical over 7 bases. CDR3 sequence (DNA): TGTGCCAGCACCCTACAGGGGCGCTCCAACAATGAGCAGTTCTTC. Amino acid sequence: CASTLQGRSNNEQFF.